The 26 T cell receptor beta chains in this list originate from one sample, sequenced in a study of T cells after yellow fever vaccination. One entry per CDR3 protein, called by TCRdb with MiXCR from the 5' RACE reads. This table holds roughly 260,000 distinct CDR3 sequences, 13% found once. Source: CD4+ T cells sorted from PBMCs, taken 45 days after the yellow fever booster vaccination. The receptors derive from a man between 25 and 39 years old who received the YFV17D yellow fever vaccine.

This clonotype was picked up a small number of times. The chain's CDR3 is CASSFGLAGNYNEQFF. DNA of the CDR3: TGTGCCAGCAGCTTCGGACTAGCGGGGAACTACAATGAGCAGTTCTTC. The chain links TRBV7-2 to TRBJ2-1, with TRBD2 identical over 12 bases. The CDR3 loop spans 16 amino acids. The junction had 3 bases not matched to a gene; V was cut back by 3 bases and J by 3 bases. Germline CDR1 reads SGHTA; CDR2 reads FQGNSA.

This clonotype was detected only a few times. The chain recombines TRBV28 with TRBJ2-5; TRBD1 agrees at 11 bases. Germline-derived CDR1 and CDR2 are MDHEN and SYDVKM. V lost 2 bases, J lost 4 bases, and 3 bases stayed unmatched. This CDR3 has 15 amino acids. For the CDR3, the DNA is TGTGCCAGCAGTTTAGGGACAGGGGGAAGAGAGACCCAGTACTTC. It specifies CASSLGTGGRETQYF. Using reference TRBV28 and TRBJ2-5 for the parts outside the CDR3, the full variable domain is DVKVTQSSRYLVKRTGEKVFLECVQDMDHENMFWYRQDPGLGLRLIYFSYDVKMKEKGDIPEGYSVSREKKERFSLILESASTNQTSMYLCASSLGTGGRETQYFGPGTRLLVL.

This rearrangement joins TRBV7-2 to TRBJ2-7; 8 bases are shared with TRBD2. Germline V gene lookup returns CDR1 SGHTA and CDR2 FQGNSA. This CDR3 comprises 13 residues. J was trimmed by 6 bases and V by 4 bases; bases with no gene match: 5. CDR3 nucleotides: TGTGCCAGCAGCTCGCAGCGGGAGAGCGAGCAGTACTTC. Translated, it gives CASSSQRESEQYF.

V usage is TRBV3-1 and J usage is TRBJ2-7; either TRBD1 or TRBD2 may fit D (5 bases each). Between the trimmed V and J ends, which lost 5 bases and 4 bases, there was a span of 12 bases. Germline loops: CDR1 LGHDT, CDR2 YNNKEL (reference sequence). The CDR3 totals 13 residues. CDR3 region: CASSARGLYEQYF. CDR3 bases: TGTGCCAGCAGCGCTCGGGGCTTGTACGAGCAGTACTTC.

The chain links TRBV20-1 to TRBJ2-1, with D perhaps matching TRBD1 or TRBD2 (5 bases each). Germline loops: CDR1 DFQATT, CDR2 SNEGSKA (reference sequence). The V end lost 2 bases, the J end lost 14 bases, and 13 bases lay between the germline ends. The CDR3 has 11 amino acids. The CDR3 loop reads CSARLEGKKFF. CDR3 DNA: TGCAGTGCTAGACTTGAGGGGAAGAAGTTCTTC.

This clonotype was observed a handful of times. This chain uses TRBV5-6 with TRBJ2-3; D remains ambiguous. CDR3 length equals 16 residues. Trimming shortened V by 0 bases and J by 1 base, and 12 bases separated the two germline ends. Germline CDR1 reads SGHDT; CDR2 reads YYEEEE. The chain's CDR3 is CASSLVFGGRTDTQYF. The CDR3 DNA reads TGTGCCAGCAGCTTGGTCTTTGGTGGACGCACAGATACGCAGTATTTT.

This chain connects TRBV20-1 to TRBJ2-5; TRBD1 is a possible D gene (5 bases). There are 14 residues in the CDR3. Germline values: CDR1 DFQATT, CDR2 SNEGSKA (reference sequence). The V gene lost 0 bases and the J gene lost 4 bases, with 12 bases spanning the gap. The CDR3 sequence: CSARDSQGSETQYF. Here the CDR3 DNA reads TGCAGTGCTAGAGATAGCCAGGGCTCAGAGACCCAGTACTTC.

The V gene is TRBV7-1, the J gene TRBJ2-3, with D perhaps matching TRBD2 (5 bases). TRBV7-1 falls under the ORF class, with uncertain function. The V and J ends lost 3 bases and 2 bases respectively, with 12 bases between them. CDR3 length equals 15 residues. The CDR3 is CASSSDFRSTDTQYF. Here the CDR3 DNA reads TGTGCCAGCAGCTCGGACTTCCGCTCCACAGATACGCAGTATTTT.

This clonotype was picked up many times. The V call is TRBV9, the J call TRBJ2-2; a weak D match, TRBD2 (5 bases). Germline CDR1 and CDR2: SGDLS and YYNGEE. The V and J ends lost 0 bases and 6 bases respectively, with 18 bases between them. This CDR3 spans 17 amino acids. This chain's CDR3 is CASSVGTVRSGPGELFF. Here the CDR3 DNA reads TGTGCCAGCAGCGTAGGGACCGTTCGAAGCGGACCCGGGGAGCTGTTTTTT.

This clonotype was found a few times. The CDR3 protein is CASSTGLAGGSITDTQYF. The CDR3 coding sequence is TGTGCCAGTAGTACCGGACTAGCGGGAGGGAGTATAACAGATACGCAGTATTTT. J is TRBJ2-3 and V is TRBV19, with 15 bases identical to TRBD2. CDR3 length: 18 amino acids. Germline CDR1 LNHDA, CDR2 SQIVND (reference sequence). Germline trimming cut 4 bases from V and 3 bases from J; bases unmatched to any gene: 8.

This chain links TRBV20-1 with TRBJ1-1, with 7 bases that match TRBD1. J lost 4 bases, V lost 3 bases, and 2 bases had no gene match. The germline gives CDR1 DFQATT, CDR2 SNEGSKA (reference sequence). This CDR3 is built from 12 residues. The CDR3 is CSARTGSTEAFF. The DNA of the CDR3 is TGCAGTGCTAGGACAGGGAGCACTGAAGCTTTCTTT.

This clonotype was seen only a few times. The rearrangement joins TRBV7-6 to TRBJ2-5; no reliable D call. This CDR3 contains 12 residues. CDR1 SGHVS and CDR2 FNYEAQ come from the germline V gene. V shed 4 bases and J shed 2 bases, with 5 bases lying between them. The CDR3 DNA reads as TGTGCCAGCAGCTCCAAGCAAGAGACCCAGTACTTC. This codes for CASSSKQETQYF.

The chain joins TRBV9 to TRBJ2-1, with 7 bases fitting TRBD2. Germline trimming cut 3 bases from V and 4 bases from J; bases unmatched to any gene: 10. The CDR3 is made up of 16 amino acids. Germline assignment: CDR1 SGDLS and CDR2 YYNGEE. CDR3 coding DNA: TGTGCCAGCAGCGCTCGATCGAGACTAGCATACAATGAGCAGTTCTTC. Its protein is CASSARSRLAYNEQFF. The complete variable domain, with remaining parts taken from reference TRBV9 and TRBJ2-1, reads DSGVTQTPKHLITATGQRVTLRCSPRSGDLSVYWYQQSLDQGLQFLIQYYNGEERAKGNILERFSAQQFPDLHSELNLSSLELGDSALYFCASSARSRLAYNEQFFGPGTRLTVL.

The rearrangement links TRBV6-1 to TRBJ1-2; D unresolved. Deletions cut 3 bases from V and 4 bases from J, with 9 bases between. Germline V gene data show CDR1 as MNHNS and CDR2 as SASEGT. The CDR3 totals 13 residues. The chain's CDR3 is CASSDGMIYGYTF. Here the CDR3 DNA reads TGTGCCAGCAGTGACGGGATGATCTATGGCTACACCTTC.

This clonotype was observed many times. The V call is TRBV18, the J call TRBJ2-7, with TRBD1 identical over 9 bases. The CDR3 length is 14 residues. Germline CDR1 is KGHSH and CDR2 is LQKENI. The V and J ends lost 8 bases and 2 bases, in that order; junction bases with no gene match: 7. CDR3 in amino acids: CASSPGTGPYEQYF. DNA of the CDR3: TGTGCCAGCAGCCCCGGGACAGGGCCCTACGAGCAGTACTTC.

CDR3 nucleotide sequence: TGTGCCAGCCGAACCGGGACCGACACAGATACGCAGTATTTT. It specifies CASRTGTDTDTQYF. The J gene is TRBJ2-3, the V gene TRBV19, with D perhaps matching TRBD1 or TRBD2 (5 bases each). The CDR3 length is 14 residues. Germline V lookup: CDR1 LNHDA, CDR2 SQIVND (reference sequence). Deletions cut 9 bases from V and 2 bases from J, with 15 bases between. The full variable domain, its missing parts supplied by reference TRBV19 and TRBJ2-3, is DGGITQSPKYLFRKEGQNVTLSCEQNLNHDAMYWYRQDPGQGLRLIYYSQIVNDFQKGDIAEGYSVSREKKESFPLTVTSAQKNPTAFYLCASRTGTDTDTQYFGPGTRLTVL.

This clonotype turned up a few times. The chain combines TRBV5-5 with TRBJ2-3; TRBD2 matches at 12 bases. The germline gives CDR1 SGHKS, CDR2 YYEKEE (reference sequence). The J segment lost 4 bases and the V segment lost 1 base, leaving 4 bases of the junction unmatched. The CDR3 extends over 16 amino acids. In nucleotides, the CDR3 is TGTGCCAGCAGCTTGCCCGCTAGCGGGAGGGCAGATACGCAGTATTTT. It specifies CASSLPASGRADTQYF. The full variable domain, rest sourced from reference TRBV5-5 and TRBJ2-3, is DAGVTQSPTHLIKTRGQQVTLRCSPISGHKSVSWYQQVLGQGPQFIFQYYEKEERGRGNFPDRFSARQFPNYSSELNVNALLLGDSALYLCASSLPASGRADTQYFGPGTRLTVL.

This clonotype was observed a few times. The chain links TRBV20-1 to TRBJ2-3, with D perhaps TRBD2 (6 bases). The CDR3 covers 15 residues. Germline V lookup: CDR1 DFQATT, CDR2 SNEGSKA (reference sequence). The V end lost 3 bases, the J end lost 1 base, and 14 bases lay between the germline ends. CDR3 in DNA: TGCAGTGCTAGCCCCCGGGGAGGCCGCACAGATACGCAGTATTTT. As protein: CSASPRGGRTDTQYF.

The chain recombines TRBV5-1 with TRBJ2-6; TRBD1 agrees at 10 bases. CDR3 length: 16 residues. Germline values: CDR1 SGHRS, CDR2 YFSETQ. After removal of 6 bases from V and 4 bases from J, the junction contained 7 bases not matched to a gene. The DNA of the CDR3 is TGCGCCAGCACCGGGACAGGGGTCCCCGGGGCCAACGTCCTGACTTTC. Translated, it gives CASTGTGVPGANVLTF.

This clonotype was recorded a few times. The rearrangement uses TRBV7-8 and TRBJ1-1; no definite D call. The CDR3 loop spans 12 amino acids. Germline lookup yields CDR1 SGHVS and CDR2 FQNEAQ. Between the trimmed V and J ends, which lost 5 bases and 1 base, there was a span of 5 bases. CDR3 DNA sequence: TGTGCCAGCAGCACTAGGAACACTGAAGCTTTCTTT. Amino acids: CASSTRNTEAFF. The whole variable domain, filled in from reference TRBV7-8 and TRBJ1-1, reads GAGVSQSPRYKVAKRGQDVALRCDPISGHVSLFWYQQALGQGPEFLTYFQNEAQLDKSGLPSDRFFAERPEGSVSTLKIQRTQQEDSAVYLCASSTRNTEAFFGQGTRLTVV.

V usage is TRBV15 and J usage is TRBJ2-3; the D is unclear. The CDR3 is made up of 13 amino acids. Germline CDR1 LNHNV, CDR2 YYDKDF (reference sequence). V was clipped by 2 bases and J by 2 bases, with 5 bases between them. CDR3 protein: CATSRLDTDTQYF. CDR3 DNA sequence: TGTGCCACCAGCAGACTAGACACAGATACGCAGTATTTT.

Many counts were recorded for this clonotype. The chain recombines TRBV12-3 or TRBV12-4 with TRBJ1-2; D perhaps matches TRBD1 (5 bases). There are 13 residues in the CDR3. V gave up 5 bases and J gave up 11 bases, with 18 bases separating them. The CDR3 loop is CASSPYGQTGYTF. Here the CDR3 DNA reads TGTGCCAGCAGTCCCTACGGACAAACGGGGTACACCTTC.

The sample holds a few counts of this clonotype. The chain recombines TRBV7-2 with TRBJ2-2, with D possibly TRBD2 on 6 matching bases. The V end was cut by 6 bases, the J end by 5 bases, with 16 bases between. CDR1 and CDR2 (germline): SGHTA, FQGNSA. The CDR3 consists of 15 residues. The CDR3 sequence is CASSSWTGGTGELFF. CDR3 nucleotides: TGTGCCAGCAGTTCATGGACTGGAGGGACCGGGGAGCTGTTTTTT.

This clonotype was found a few times. The V gene is TRBV3-1, the J gene TRBJ2-4; 12 bases match TRBD1. Trimming removed 4 bases from V and 9 bases from J; junction bases left unmatched: 4. There are 14 residues in the CDR3. Germline loops: CDR1 LGHDT, CDR2 YNNKEL (reference sequence). CDR3 bases: TGTGCCAGCAGCCCGCGGGACAGGGGGCTCATTCAGTACTTC. It codes for CASSPRDRGLIQYF.

This clonotype was counted at least ten times. V usage is TRBV11-2 and J usage is TRBJ2-7; TRBD1 aligns across 8 bases. This CDR3 has 13 amino acids. The ends lost 5 bases at V and 6 bases at J; junction bases unmatched: 6. The V gene's germline CDR1 is SGHAT and CDR2 FQNNGV. The CDR3 DNA follows: TGTGCCAGCAGCCGACAGGGGAATAGCGAGCAGTACTTC. It yields the protein CASSRQGNSEQYF.

This clonotype was recorded many times. The chain recombines TRBV20-1 with TRBJ2-3, with D unclear. Per germline, CDR1 DFQATT and CDR2 SNEGSKA (reference sequence). V lost 7 bases and J 6 bases, leaving 14 bases between the germline ends. This CDR3 comprises 12 residues. CDR3 sequence: CSVLDPSDTQYF. In DNA, the CDR3 is TGCAGTGTTCTTGATCCCTCGGATACGCAGTATTTT.